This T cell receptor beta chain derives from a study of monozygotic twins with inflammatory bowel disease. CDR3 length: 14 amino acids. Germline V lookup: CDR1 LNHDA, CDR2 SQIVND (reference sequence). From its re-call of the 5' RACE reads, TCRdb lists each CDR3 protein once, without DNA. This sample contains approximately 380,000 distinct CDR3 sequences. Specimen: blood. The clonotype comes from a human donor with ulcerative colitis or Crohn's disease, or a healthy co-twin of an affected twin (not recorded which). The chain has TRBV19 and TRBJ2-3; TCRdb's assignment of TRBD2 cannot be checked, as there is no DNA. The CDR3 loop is CASSIQAFPDTQYF.